The 24 T cell receptor beta chains below all came from one sample that was sequenced in a study of metastatic and nonmetastatic thyroid tumors. All patients were treatment-naive before thyroid surgery. TCRdb reanalyzed the PCR reads via MiXCR. The repertoire has 35,000 to 50,000 clones, roughly an eighth of them found once; the top ten carry approximately 10%. Sequenced sample: blood. The source of these receptors is a male donor with papillary thyroid cancer or a benign thyroid nodule (not recorded which). Some clones in this sample may be carry-over from other donors' samples.

This clone was counted ten times or more. The chain joins TRBV12-3 or TRBV12-4 to TRBJ2-2; 10 bases align to TRBD1. This CDR3 is 16 amino acids long. V lost 6 bases and J lost 4; bases outside the gene matches: 8. The CDR3 here is CASRGPGQGFTGELFF. The CDR3 DNA follows: TGTGCCAGCAGGGGGCCGGGACAGGGGTTCACCGGGGAGCTGTTTTTT.

Regarding this clone: This may be a read error, as it is one base from a much larger clone. This chain connects TRBV2 to TRBJ2-5; D gene uncertain. This CDR3 contains 15 residues. Per germline, CDR1 SNHLY and CDR2 FYNNEI. In DNA, the CDR3 is TGTGCCAGCAAAAACACCCGTCTTCCAAAAGAGGCCCAGTACTTC. Protein: CASKNTRLPKEAQYF. Full variable domain (outside the CDR3, taken from reference TRBV2 and TRBJ2-5): EPEVTQTPSHQVTQMGQEVILRCVPISNHLYFYWYRQILGQKVEFLVSFYNNEISEKSEIFDDQFSVERPDGSNFTLKIRSTKLEDSAMYFCASKNTRLPKEAQYFGPGTRLLVL.

The rearrangement joins TRBV20-1 to TRBJ2-1; the match to TRBD2 covers 11 bases. The J segment lost 7 bases and the V segment lost 3 bases, leaving 8 bases of the junction unmatched. Germline CDR1 is DFQATT and CDR2 is SNEGSKA (reference sequence). The CDR3 runs to 15 residues. For the CDR3, the DNA is TGCAGTGCTAGGGAACTAGCGGGAGTCTCTAATGAGCAGTTCTTC. Its protein is CSARELAGVSNEQFF.

This clone was recorded many times. The V gene is TRBV6-2 or TRBV6-3, the J gene TRBJ2-5, with D uncertain. This CDR3 has 11 amino acids. The germline V gene encodes CDR1 MNHEY and CDR2 SVGEGT. Trimming took 2 bases from V and 5 from J, leaving 3 bases between them. The CDR3 protein is CASSYGETQYF. DNA of the CDR3: TGTGCCAGCAGTTACGGGGAGACCCAGTACTTC.

This clone has just a few counts. One base away lies a much larger clone, so this may be a sequencing read error. Other DNA sequences of this sample code for an identical CDR3. The genes are TRBV5-5 and TRBJ2-7, with D perhaps matching TRBD2 (5 bases). The V gene's germline CDR1 is SGHKS and CDR2 YYEKEE (reference sequence). V was cut by 0 bases and J by 1 base, with 14 bases left in between. The CDR3 is 16 amino acids. CDR3 loop: CASSLVPGTSSYEQYF. In DNA form, the CDR3 reads TGTGCCAGCAGCTTGGTCCCAGGCACTAGTTCCTACGAGCAGTACTTC.

At least ten counts were recorded for this clone. V is TRBV15 and J is TRBJ2-1; 9 bases map to TRBD1. CDR3 length: 17 residues. V was clipped by 1 base and J by 6 bases; unmatched bases: 10. Germline CDR1 is LNHNV and CDR2 is YYDKDF (reference sequence). In DNA, the CDR3 is TGTGCCACCAGCAGAGCTCGGACAGGGGTATATTTCAATGAGCAGTTCTTC. This sequence encodes CATSRARTGVYFNEQFF.

This clone was recorded many times. The chain couples TRBV6-6 to TRBJ2-5; the match to TRBD1 covers 7 bases. Germline V gene sequence: CDR1 MNHNY, CDR2 SVGAGI (reference sequence). The CDR3 consists of 14 residues. J was trimmed by 4 bases and V by 2 bases; bases with no gene match: 4. The CDR3 nucleotides read TGTGCCAGCAGTTACATGACAGGGTTAGAGACCCAGTACTTC. As protein: CASSYMTGLETQYF.

V is TRBV5-1 and J is TRBJ2-3; D remains unclear. The CDR3 sequence is 13 residues long. Germline V CDR1 and CDR2: SGHRS, YFSETQ. The V gene lost 0 bases and the J gene lost 0 bases, with 2 bases spanning the gap. The CDR3 region is CASSLDSTDTQYF. Written as DNA, the CDR3 is TGCGCCAGCAGCTTGGACAGCACAGATACGCAGTATTTT.

This clone was detected ten times or more. This rearrangement joins TRBV20-1 to TRBJ2-3; TRBD2 matches at 9 bases. Trimming at V came to 2 bases and at J to 3 bases, leaving 12 bases not matched to a gene. CDR1 is DFQATT and CDR2 is SNEGSKA in the germline V gene (reference sequence). CDR3 length: 17 residues. CDR3 sequence reads: CSARIPSGREGTDTQYF. CDR3 coding DNA: TGCAGTGCTAGAATTCCTTCGGGGCGGGAGGGTACAGATACGCAGTATTTT.

This clone was seen a few times. Just one base apart from a much larger clone, this may be a read error. The chain has TRBV7-9 and TRBJ2-6; a possible D gene is TRBD1 (5 bases). CDR1 is SEHNR and CDR2 is FQNEAQ in the germline V gene (reference sequence). The length of the CDR3 is 15 residues. The CDR3 sequence: CASSRSLSGANALTF. Written as DNA, the CDR3 is TGTGCCAGCAGCCGGTCGCTCTCTGGGGCCAACGCCCTGACTTTC.

This clone was seen many times. The chain uses TRBV5-4 and TRBJ2-1, with D possibly called TRBD1 or TRBD2 (5 bases each). The CDR3 is made up of 14 amino acids. V dropped 6 bases and J dropped 10 bases, with 20 bases sitting between them. Germline CDR1 and CDR2: SGHNT and YYREEE (reference sequence). CDR3 coding DNA: TGTGCCAGCACCTTCGGGGCCATTTGGCGGGAGCAGTTCTTC. Translation gives CASTFGAIWREQFF. Full variable domain (remainder filled in from reference TRBV5-4 and TRBJ2-1): ETGVTQSPTHLIKTRGQQVTLRCSSQSGHNTVSWYQQALGQGPQFIFQYYREEENGRGNFPPRFSGLQFPNYSSELNVNALELDDSALYLCASTFGAIWREQFFGPGTRLTVL.

This clone has ten or more counts. V and J are TRBV19 and TRBJ1-1, with TRBD1 as a possible D gene (5 bases). The CDR3 has 16 amino acids. Germline V gene sequence: CDR1 LNHDA, CDR2 SQIVND (reference sequence). V was cut by 3 bases and J by 1 base, with 15 bases left in between. The CDR3 DNA sequence: TGTGCCAGTAGTATCTTGGGCTCGGGGCCGAACACTGAAGCTTTCTTT. Its translation is CASSILGSGPNTEAFF.

This clone was detected many times. The chain links TRBV7-2 to TRBJ2-5, with D unresolved. V gave up 5 bases and J gave up 2 bases, with 18 bases separating them. Germline V gene sequence: CDR1 SGHTA, CDR2 FQGNSA. CDR3 size: 16 residues. CDR3 nucleotides: TGTGCCAGCAGCCGAAATACACCCACCACTCAAGAGACCCAGTACTTC. This encodes CASSRNTPTTQETQYF.

This clone turned up a few times. A clone one base away is much larger, so this may be a read error. Other DNA sequences in the same sample also yield this CDR3. The chain joins TRBV5-1 to TRBJ1-2, with D hard to call. CDR1 SGHRS and CDR2 YFSETQ come from the germline V gene. The CDR3 is 9 residues long. Written as DNA, the CDR3 is TGCGCTAGCCCCATGGGCTACACCTTC. Translating it yields CASPMGYTF.

This clone was found many times. J is TRBJ1-2 and V is TRBV4-1, with 8 nucleotides matching TRBD1. The length of the CDR3 is 15 residues. The germline V gene has CDR1 MGHRA and CDR2 YSYEKL. The trim removed 1 base at V and 7 bases at J, leaving 8 bases unmatched. The CDR3 DNA reads as TGCGCCAGCAGCCAAGCGTCAGGGGGCATTTTTGGCTACACCTTC. Amino acids: CASSQASGGIFGYTF.

V and J are TRBV28 and TRBJ1-5; D gene ambiguous. The CDR3 length is 13 residues. Per the germline V gene, CDR1 is MDHEN and CDR2 is SYDVKM. The V gene lost 3 bases and the J gene lost 12 bases, with 15 bases spanning the gap. Here the CDR3 reads CASSLSRVHLQHF. Here the CDR3 DNA reads TGTGCCAGCAGTTTGAGTAGAGTTCATCTCCAGCATTTT. Complete variable domain (other parts from reference TRBV28 and TRBJ1-5): DVKVTQSSRYLVKRTGEKVFLECVQDMDHENMFWYRQDPGLGLRLIYFSYDVKMKEKGDIPEGYSVSREKKERFSLILESASTNQTSMYLCASSLSRVHLQHFGDGTRLSIL.

A few counts support this clone. The chain recombines TRBV6-1 with TRBJ2-2; D remains unclear. V was shortened by 6 bases and J by 4 bases, with 15 bases between the two germline ends. The CDR3 spans 15 residues. Germline V gene sequence: CDR1 MNHNS, CDR2 SASEGT. The CDR3 bases are TGTGCCAGCAGCAACATGGGTCTGGTCACCGGGGAGCTGTTTTTT. Translated: CASSNMGLVTGELFF.

For this clone: One end of the junction fails to match germline, which may point to a read error. The V gene is TRBV28, the J gene TRBJ2-7; 9 bases align to TRBD2. In germline, CDR1 is MDHEN, CDR2 SYDVKM. This CDR3 is built from 16 residues. The CDR3 region is CASSDFSGSNSYEKYF. Written as DNA, the CDR3 is TGTGCCAGCAGCGACTTTAGCGGGAGTAATTCCTACGAGAAGTACTTC. Together with reference TRBV28 and TRBJ2-7, the CDR3 gives the full variable domain: DVKVTQSSRYLVKRTGEKVFLECVQDMDHENMFWYRQDPGLGLRLIYFSYDVKMKEKGDIPEGYSVSREKKERFSLILESASTNQTSMYLCASSDFSGSNSYEKYFGPGTRLTVT.

The V call is TRBV6-1, the J call TRBJ1-5; no firm D call. V was trimmed by 8 bases and J by 5 bases, leaving 16 bases between them. Germline V gives CDR1 MNHNS, CDR2 SASEGT. This CDR3 contains 14 residues. This chain's CDR3 is CASSKRCPHQPQHF. The CDR3 bases are TGTGCCAGCTCGAAAAGGTGTCCCCATCAGCCCCAGCATTTT.

This clone was detected only a few times. A much larger clone lies one base from this, so it may be a read error. This sample includes further DNA sequences coding for the same CDR3. The gene calls are TRBV9 and TRBJ1-4; no firm D call. Trimming removed 0 bases from V and 3 bases from J, with 6 bases in between. The germline CDR1 and CDR2 sequences are SGDLS and YYNGEE. CDR3 length: 14 residues. The DNA of the CDR3 is TGTGCCAGCAGCGTAGCCCGTTCTAATGAAAAACTGTTTTTT. It encodes CASSVARSNEKLFF.

There are many counts of this clone. The genes are TRBV4-3 and TRBJ1-2, with TRBD1 as a possible D gene (6 bases). Germline assignment: CDR1 LGHNA and CDR2 YSLEER. The CDR3 is made up of 15 amino acids. The V end was cut by 0 bases, the J end by 5 bases, with 13 bases between. CDR3 bases: TGCGCCAGCAGCCAAGATAGGGGGGGCAGGTATGGCTACACCTTC. Translated: CASSQDRGGRYGYTF.

This sequence joins TRBV5-1 and TRBJ1-1, with D hard to call. V gave up 3 bases and J gave up 0 bases, with 18 bases separating them. CDR1 is SGHRS, CDR2 YFSETQ, per germline. This CDR3 contains 17 residues. CDR3 sequence (DNA): TGCGCCAGCAGCTCGGCCCGTGGCGGTGTCATGAACACTGAAGCTTTCTTT. Encoded protein: CASSSARGGVMNTEAFF.

Worth noting for this clone: Possible read error: a much larger clone is one base away. The gene calls are TRBV28 and TRBJ2-3; 7 nucleotides match TRBD2. Trimming removed 11 bases from V and 5 bases from J; junction bases left unmatched: 10. From germline, CDR1 is MDHEN and CDR2 SYDVKM. This CDR3 comprises 13 residues. The CDR3 DNA is TGTGCCTGTGGGGCGGGAGATGTAGATACGCAGTATTTT. Translating gives CACGAGDVDTQYF.

This chain connects TRBV30 to TRBJ1-3, with D perhaps matching TRBD1 (5 bases). This CDR3 comprises 15 residues. V lost 2 bases to trimming and J lost 2 bases, with 13 bases between them. CDR1 and CDR2 from the germline V gene are GTSNPN and SVGIG (reference sequence). The CDR3 coding sequence is TGTGCCTGGAGTTCCGAATGGGGACCTGGAAACACCATATATTTT. It codes for CAWSSEWGPGNTIYF.